This T cell receptor (beta chain) was retrieved from a study of control samples from healthy donors and cancer patients. CDR1 SGDLS and CDR2 YYNGEE come from the germline V gene. The CDR3 extends over 17 amino acids. Trimming stripped 3 bases from V and 2 bases from J, with 19 bases between. Clones were read by immunoSEQ multiplex PCR, and TCRdb kept only the in-frame ones, dropping some. The sample holds 400,000 to 500,000 clones, 80% to 95% seen once. Sequencing used PBMCs. This receptor was taken from a man aged 40-50 years with head and neck cancer. The chain employs TRBV9 and TRBJ2-3; possible D gene TRBD1, 6 bases. The CDR3 sequence: CASSAQPGTIITDTQYF. DNA of the CDR3: TGTGCCAGCAGCGCCCAACCCGGGACAATAATCACAGATACGCAGTATTTT. The whole variable domain, filled in from reference TRBV9 and TRBJ2-3, reads DSGVTQTPKHLITATGQRVTLRCSPRSGDLSVYWYQQSLDQGLQFLIQYYNGEERAKGNILERFSAQQFPDLHSELNLSSLELGDSALYFCASSAQPGTIITDTQYFGPGTRLTVL.